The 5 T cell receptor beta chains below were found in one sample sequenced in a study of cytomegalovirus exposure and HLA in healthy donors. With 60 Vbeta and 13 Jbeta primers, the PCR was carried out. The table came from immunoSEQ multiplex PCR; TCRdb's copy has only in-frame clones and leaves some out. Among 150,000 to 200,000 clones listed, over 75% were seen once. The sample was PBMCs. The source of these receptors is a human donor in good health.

CDR3 amino acids: CAGSGEGAGNTEAFF. The CDR3 DNA is TGTGCCGGATCCGGAGAGGGGGCTGGGAACACTGAAGCTTTCTTT. This sequence joins TRBV7-9 and TRBJ1-1, with TRBD1 identical over 7 bases. The ends lost 11 bases at V and 1 base at J; junction bases unmatched: 13. Germline assignment: CDR1 SEHNR and CDR2 FQNEAQ (reference sequence). This CDR3 has 15 amino acids.

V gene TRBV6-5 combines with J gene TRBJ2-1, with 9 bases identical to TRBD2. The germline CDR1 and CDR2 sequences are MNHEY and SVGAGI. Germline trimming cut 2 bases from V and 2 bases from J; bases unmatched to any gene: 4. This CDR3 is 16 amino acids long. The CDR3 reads CASSYRAGGTYNEQFF. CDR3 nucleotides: TGTGCCAGCAGTTACAGAGCGGGGGGAACCTACAATGAGCAGTTCTTC.

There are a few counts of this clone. In DNA, the CDR3 is TGCAGCGTCCGGACTAGCGGGGCAAACACCGGGGAGCTGTTTTTT. Translating it yields CSVRTSGANTGELFF. V gene TRBV29-1 combines with J gene TRBJ2-2; 12 nucleotides line up with TRBD2. The germline gives CDR1 SQVTM, CDR2 ANQGSEA. CDR3 size: 15 residues. Germline trimming cut 6 bases from V and 2 bases from J; bases unmatched to any gene: 4.

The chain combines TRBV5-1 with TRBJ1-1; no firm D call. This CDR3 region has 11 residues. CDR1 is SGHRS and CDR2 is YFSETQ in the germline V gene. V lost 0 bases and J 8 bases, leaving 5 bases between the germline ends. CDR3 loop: CASSLGLEAFF. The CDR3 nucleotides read TGCGCCAGCAGCTTGGGTTTAGAAGCTTTCTTT. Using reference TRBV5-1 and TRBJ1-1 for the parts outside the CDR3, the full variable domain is KAGVTQTPRYLIKTRGQQVTLSCSPISGHRSVSWYQQTPGQGLQFLFEYFSETQRNKGNFPGRFSGRQFSNSRSEMNVSTLELGDSALYLCASSLGLEAFFGQGTRLTVV.

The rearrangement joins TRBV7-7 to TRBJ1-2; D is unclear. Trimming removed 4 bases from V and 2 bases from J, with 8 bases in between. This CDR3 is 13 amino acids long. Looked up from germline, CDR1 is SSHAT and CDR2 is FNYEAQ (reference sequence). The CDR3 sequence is CASSWERNYGYTF. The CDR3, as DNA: TGTGCCAGCAGCTGGGAGAGGAACTATGGCTACACCTTC.